This TCR beta chain was sequenced during a study of shared clonotypes between healthy human individuals. At the level of the study: Those who served as donors were a couple of women and a few men between the ages of 18 and 49. General study results and limits: Investigators collected only blood, and repertoires in tissues likely differ. Clonotype sharing among donors was expected to depend on sequencing depth.

The assay was run at deep level. The data were produced by immunoSEQ multiplex PCR, yet TCRdb's version contains in-frame clones alone and is incomplete. The repertoire holds 600,000 or so clones, with roughly 98% as singletons. About this clone itself: The target antigen is unknown.

The CDR3 has 14 amino acids. Germline V gene data show CDR1 as SQVTM and CDR2 as ANQGSEA. CD45RO-negative cells were positively selected for CCR7, leaving out terminally differentiated effector memory CD45RA+ cells. The TCR was taken from a man aged 25-45 years in good health. Material: naive CD8+ T cells sorted from blood. The gene calls are TRBV29-1 and TRBJ2-3; 8 positions match TRBD2. The DNA of the CDR3 is TGCAGTGCGACTCCTGCGGGGGGAACAGATACGCAGTATTTT. Residues: CSATPAGGTDTQYF.